The sequence of this T cell receptor beta chain was determined in a study of blood T cell repertoires in COVID-19. Study-wide background: The origin of the acute and convalescent COVID-19 samples was the United States, Italy and Spain. Sources were T cells, B-cell-depleted T cells, or PBMCs; the material itself was cDNA or gDNA.

V was clipped by 5 bases and J by 4 bases; unmatched bases: 3. The length of the CDR3 is 13 residues. CDR1 SGHTA and CDR2 FQGTGA come from the germline V gene. Original handling: Researchers report that nucleated cell counts were estimated from reference gene primer amplification. Libraries were prepared by immunoSEQ multiplex PCR; TCRdb keeps only in-frame clonotypes and omits some of them. Clone size and V and J calls were adopted from that table, with D and trimming inferred from the DNA. In the table there are about 240,000 clones, around four fifths of which are singletons. The clonotype comes from a man aged 30 to 39 who had recovered from COVID-19. Sequences were obtained from peripheral blood. This sequence joins TRBV7-3 and TRBJ2-5; 8 bases agree with TRBD2. The CDR3: CASSASGGETQYF. The CDR3 DNA reads as TGTGCCAGCAGCGCCAGCGGGGGAGAGACCCAGTACTTC.